The rows below give T cell receptor beta chains drawn from one sample of a study of Graves' ophthalmopathy and Graves' hyperthyroidism. TCRdb re-called the multiplex PCR reads with MiXCR, one entry per CDR3 protein. The repertoire holds around 1,000,000 distinct CDR3 sequences, with less than 45% as singletons. Sequenced: peripheral blood or thyroid tissue (not recorded which). The receptors were sampled from an adult man with Graves' hyperthyroidism. Both conserved end residues are part of each CDR3. Each record gives: V gene, D gene, J gene, clone size, CDR3 DNA, CDR3 protein. The D gene is left open where the match is weak. Only part of the rows carry a size: once, few, many, or a class if the clone is expanded.

TRBV29-1	.	TRBJ1-5	.	TGCAGCGTTGGGTGGGCCGGAGGCAATCAGCCCCAGCATTTT	CSVGWAGGNQPQHF
TRBV20-1	TRBD1	TRBJ1-1	.	TGCAGTGCTAGAGGAGTACAGGGGGCTTCTGAAGCTTTCTTT	CSARGVQGASEAFF
TRBV12-3/TRBV12-4	.	TRBJ1-5	few	TGTGCCAGCAGTTTGCAGGGGCGGAGCAATCAGCCCCAGCATTTT	CASSLQGRSNQPQHF
TRBV5-1	TRBD1	TRBJ2-2	.	TGCGCCAGCAGCGCCGGGACAGCGTGGAGCGGGGAGCTGTTTTTT	CASSAGTAWSGELFF
TRBV25-1	TRBD2	TRBJ2-7	.	TGTGCCAGCAGTGAAGAAACCAGGCTAGCGGGAACCTACGAGCAGTACTTC	CASSEETRLAGTYEQYF
TRBV3-1	.	TRBJ1-2	.	TGTGCCAGCAGCCAAGAACCCGTTGGGGGCTATGGCTACACCTTC	CASSQEPVGGYGYTF
TRBV4-2	.	TRBJ2-2	.	TGTGCCAGCAGCCAAAGGGGGGGGCCCGGCACCGGGGAGCTGTTTTTT	CASSQRGGPGTGELFF
TRBV29-1	.	TRBJ1-5	.	TGCAGCTCGGACAGTAGCAATCAGCCCCAGCATTTT	CSSDSSNQPQHF
TRBV12-3/TRBV12-4	.	TRBJ1-1	few	TGTGCCAGCTCCTTCGCTGAAGCTTTCTTT	CASSFAEAFF
TRBV6-5	TRBD1	TRBJ1-4	.	TGTGCCAGCAGCCCATTCTCGGGACAGGGAATCGGAGCTAATGAAAAACTGTTTTTT	CASSPFSGQGIGANEKLFF
TRBV24-1	.	TRBJ1-1	many	TGTGCCACCAGTGACTCGGGACCGAACACTGAAGCTTTCTTT	CATSDSGPNTEAFF
TRBV29-1	.	TRBJ1-1	.	TGCAGCGTTGGACTTGCTCTAGGGAGGACTGAAGCTTTCTTT	CSVGLALGRTEAFF
TRBV27	.	TRBJ1-2	.	TGTGCCAGCAGTTTAAAACTAAACTATGGCTACACCTTC	CASSLKLNYGYTF
TRBV10-3	TRBD2	TRBJ2-7	few	TGTGCCATCAGTGAATCGGGACTAGCGGGAGCCTACGAGCAGTACTTC	CAISESGLAGAYEQYF
TRBV20-1	TRBD1	TRBJ1-5	.	TGCAGTGCTGATAACAGGGACAGGGGAGGCCAGCCCCAGCATTTT	CSADNRDRGGQPQHF
TRBV2	.	TRBJ1-4	.	TGTGCCAGCGGGGGGGGGACATGGGGTGAAAAACTGTTTTTT	CASGGGTWGEKLFF
TRBV9	TRBD1	TRBJ1-2	.	TGTGCCAGCAGCGTAGAGACAGGGGGAGGGCGGGACAGAGGCTACACCTTC	CASSVETGGGRDRGYTF
TRBV18	.	TRBJ1-6	few	TGTGCCAGCTCACCGGGGCAGGTCCCTTCACCCCTCCACTTT	CASSPGQVPSPLHF
TRBV2	TRBD1	TRBJ1-1	.	TGTGCCAGCAGTGGGACAGGGGGACACACTGAAGCTTTCTTT	CASSGTGGHTEAFF
TRBV3-1	.	TRBJ1-1	few	TGTGCCAGCAGCCAACGACGCGGAATGAACACTGAAGCTTTCTTT	CASSQRRGMNTEAFF
TRBV25-1	.	TRBJ1-5	.	TGTGCCAGCCATGCCTTCCGTTATAGCAATCAGCCCCAGCATTTT	CASHAFRYSNQPQHF
TRBV11-3	TRBD1	TRBJ2-7	.	TGTGCCAGCAGCTTAAGGACAGGGGAAACCTACGAGCAGTACTTC	CASSLRTGETYEQYF
TRBV7-6	.	TRBJ2-5	many	TGTGCCAGCAGCTTAGCCAGGGTTGGAGAGACCCAGTACTTC	CASSLARVGETQYF
TRBV12-3/TRBV12-4	TRBD1	TRBJ1-1	once	TGTGCCAGCAGTCCGACAGGGGGCTTCGCTGAAGCTTTCTTT	CASSPTGGFAEAFF